The 9 T cell receptor beta chains given below trace back to one sample, sequenced in a study of blood T cell repertoires in COVID-19. Assay used: immunoSEQ multiplex PCR; TCRdb lists only in-frame clones, some missing. The sample lists around 25,000 clones; 72% were seen once. Sequences were obtained from peripheral blood. These receptor sequences come from an elderly woman with acute or convalescent COVID-19.

The rearrangement joins TRBV5-1 to TRBJ1-2; D remains unclear. The V gene lost 4 bases and the J gene lost 4 bases, with 14 bases spanning the gap. CDR1 SGHRS and CDR2 YFSETQ come from the germline V gene. This CDR3 contains 14 residues. CDR3 amino acids: CASSGTASSYGYTF. The CDR3 nucleotides read TGCGCCAGCAGCGGAACAGCCTCTTCCTATGGCTACACCTTC.

The gene calls are TRBV5-1 and TRBJ2-1; D gene unclear. The CDR3 is 14 amino acids. V was trimmed by 0 bases and J by 6 bases, leaving 10 bases between them. Germline loops: CDR1 SGHRS, CDR2 YFSETQ. The DNA of the CDR3 is TGCGCCAGCAGCTTGGACCGGGTAGGCAATGAGCAGTTCTTC. Amino acids: CASSLDRVGNEQFF.

The chain employs TRBV3-1 (or the pseudogene TRBV3-2) and TRBJ1-1; weak D call: TRBD1 (5 bases). The CDR3 is 14 residues long. The V and J ends lost 4 bases and 0 bases respectively, with 9 bases between them. CDR1 is LGHDT, CDR2 YNNKEL, per germline (reference sequence). This CDR3 reads CASSLGTLNTEAFF. The CDR3 DNA follows: TGTGCCAGCAGCCTCGGGACTCTGAACACTGAAGCTTTCTTT.

The chain uses TRBV5-6 and TRBJ1-1, with D possibly matching TRBD1 (6 bases). From germline, CDR1 is SGHDT and CDR2 YYEEEE. Trimming removed 1 base from V and 1 base from J, with 11 bases in between. This CDR3 contains 15 residues. For the CDR3, the DNA is TGTGCCAGCAGCTTGACCCACAGGGCGAACACTGAAGCTTTCTTT. Translation: CASSLTHRANTEAFF.

For this clone: The junction shows a germline mismatch at one end, possibly a read error. The J gene is TRBJ2-5, the V gene TRBV19; 14 bases map to TRBD2. CDR3 length: 16 residues. The germline gives CDR1 LNHDA, CDR2 SQIVND (reference sequence). CDR3 nucleotide sequence: TGTGCCACTAGTACCCTGGGACTAGCGGGAGAAGGGACCCAGTACTTC. As protein: CATSTLGLAGEGTQYF.

The V gene is TRBV3-1 (or the pseudogene TRBV3-2), the J gene TRBJ2-5, with D possibly matching TRBD1 (6 bases). V lost 3 bases to trimming and J lost 3 bases, with 11 bases between them. CDR1 and CDR2 from the germline V gene are LGHDT and YNNKEL (reference sequence). This CDR3 comprises 14 residues. CDR3 loop: CASSQGAGEETQYF. CDR3 in DNA: TGTGCCAGCAGCCAGGGGGCAGGGGAAGAGACCCAGTACTTC.

The J gene is TRBJ1-3, the V gene TRBV5-1; D not certain. Germline CDR1 SGHRS, CDR2 YFSETQ. The CDR3 has 14 amino acids. V lost 7 bases and J 0 bases, leaving 11 bases between the germline ends. The CDR3 sequence: CASSNFNSGNTIYF. The CDR3 region has the DNA TGCGCCAGCTCTAACTTCAACTCTGGAAACACCATATATTTT.

The chain combines TRBV3-1 (or the pseudogene TRBV3-2) with TRBJ1-2; tentative D call: TRBD1 (6 bases). The V end was cut by 6 bases, the J end by 6 bases, with 14 bases between. Germline V CDR1 and CDR2: LGHDT, YNNKEL (reference sequence). The CDR3 spans 13 residues. The CDR3 DNA follows: TGTGCCAGCAGACTAGGGGGGGGCAATGGCTACACCTTC. This gives the protein CASRLGGGNGYTF.

V is TRBV13 and J is TRBJ1-1; a possible D gene is TRBD1 (6 bases). CDR3 length: 15 amino acids. V was pared by 3 bases and J by 1 base, with 12 bases between. CDR1 is PRHDT, CDR2 FYEKMQ, per germline (reference sequence). As DNA, the CDR3 is TGTGCCAGCAGCTTCACCGGGACACCGAACACTGAAGCTTTCTTT. Translating it yields CASSFTGTPNTEAFF.